The 32 T cell receptor beta chains below all came from one sample that was sequenced in a study of blood T cell repertoires in COVID-19. TCRdb keeps only in-frame clones here, not all; method: immunoSEQ multiplex PCR. Among about 190,000 clones listed, around 88% were seen once. What was sequenced was peripheral blood. These receptors all come from a woman in her twenties or thirties with acute or convalescent COVID-19.

The chain carries TRBV28 and TRBJ2-5; TRBD1 matches 8 bases. CDR1 MDHEN and CDR2 SYDVKM come from the germline V gene. V lost 6 bases and J lost 1; bases outside the gene matches: 7. This CDR3 is 15 amino acids long. CDR3 DNA: TGTGCCAGCAGCCGACAGGGGCCGGGCCAAGAGACCCAGTACTTC. It is translated as CASSRQGPGQETQYF.

This clone was counted a few times. The chain uses TRBV28 and TRBJ1-1; 8 bases agree with TRBD1. The CDR3 sequence is 13 residues long. Trimming removed 10 bases from V and 7 bases from J; junction bases left unmatched: 11. Germline assignment: CDR1 MDHEN and CDR2 SYDVKM. Here the CDR3 reads CATQGAEFGEAFF. The CDR3 bases are TGTGCCACCCAGGGGGCGGAATTTGGTGAAGCTTTCTTT.

The V gene is TRBV11-1, the J gene TRBJ2-5; TRBD2 agrees at 7 bases. The CDR3 length is 12 residues. With 10 bases clipped from V and 5 bases from J, the junction kept 7 bases outside the gene matches. Per germline, CDR1 SGHAT and CDR2 FQDESV (reference sequence). CDR3 sequence: CATGGVSETQYF. The CDR3 region has the DNA TGTGCCACTGGGGGGGTATCGGAGACCCAGTACTTC.

The J gene is TRBJ2-1, the V gene TRBV2, with 8 bases lining up with TRBD1. Germline-derived CDR1 and CDR2 are SNHLY and FYNNEI. The ends lost 7 bases at V and 6 bases at J; junction bases unmatched: 5. The CDR3 runs 13 residues. Here the CDR3 DNA reads TGTGCCAGCAAGGGACAGGAGGGCAATGAGCAGTTCTTC. As protein: CASKGQEGNEQFF. Full variable domain (remainder filled in from reference TRBV2 and TRBJ2-1): EPEVTQTPSHQVTQMGQEVILRCVPISNHLYFYWYRQILGQKVEFLVSFYNNEISEKSEIFDDQFSVERPDGSNFTLKIRSTKLEDSAMYFCASKGQEGNEQFFGPGTRLTVL.

The rearrangement links TRBV4-2 to TRBJ1-4, with a weak D call TRBD1 (5 bases). The CDR3 has 14 residues. V lost 9 bases to trimming and J lost 6 bases, with 17 bases between them. Germline values: CDR1 LGHNA, CDR2 YNFKEQ. The CDR3 here is CASTWEGRDEKLFF. The CDR3 bases are TGTGCCAGTACCTGGGAGGGGCGGGATGAAAAACTGTTTTTT.

The rearrangement joins TRBV3-1 (or the pseudogene TRBV3-2) to TRBJ2-7, with TRBD1 matching over 7 bases. CDR3 length: 16 amino acids. CDR1 and CDR2 (germline): LGHDT, YNNKEL (reference sequence). The DNA for the CDR3 is TGTGCTGGGACAGCTTTTGTTAGGGACCAACCCTACGAGCAGTACTTC. Residues: CAGTAFVRDQPYEQYF.

The chain recombines TRBV28 with TRBJ2-5, with D hard to call. CDR3 length: 15 amino acids. Trimming shortened V by 8 bases and J by 4 bases, and 20 bases separated the two germline ends. CDR1 MDHEN and CDR2 SYDVKM come from the germline V gene. CDR3 bases: TGTGCCAGCTCCCAACCGACAACCTGGGCAGAGACCCAGTACTTC. Encoded protein: CASSQPTTWAETQYF.

In its sample, this clone was seen a few times. The V gene is TRBV5-5, the J gene TRBJ1-1; TRBD1 might be the D (5 bases). Per germline, CDR1 SGHKS and CDR2 YYEKEE (reference sequence). The CDR3 covers 14 residues. V was shortened by 1 base and J by 10 bases, with 17 bases between the two germline ends. CDR3 sequence reads: CASSLYGDSERAFF. In DNA, the CDR3 is TGTGCCAGCAGCTTGTATGGCGACAGCGAGCGAGCTTTCTTT.

The chain employs TRBV7-9 and TRBJ2-1; 9 nucleotides align to TRBD2. The CDR3 has 15 residues. V lost 3 bases to trimming and J lost 8 bases; unmatched junction nucleotides: 8. Looked up from germline, CDR1 is SEHNR and CDR2 is FQNEAQ (reference sequence). This CDR3 is CASSLGTSITDEQFF. The DNA for the CDR3 is TGTGCCAGCAGCTTGGGGACTAGCATAACTGATGAGCAGTTCTTC.

The chain links TRBV28 to TRBJ2-2; the D gene is possibly TRBD2 (5 bases). This CDR3 is 13 amino acids long. Trimming removed 7 bases at V and 7 bases at J, with 13 bases between. Germline V gives CDR1 MDHEN, CDR2 SYDVKM. This CDR3 is CASMREWFGELFF. The DNA for the CDR3 is TGTGCCAGCATGAGGGAATGGTTCGGGGAGCTGTTTTTT.

The gene calls are TRBV28 and TRBJ1-1, with 7 bases fitting TRBD1. The CDR3 is 14 residues long. The V and J ends lost 6 bases and 4 bases, in that order; junction bases with no gene match: 8. Germline loops: CDR1 MDHEN, CDR2 SYDVKM. The CDR3: CASRTTGTGTEAFF. The CDR3 DNA is TGTGCCAGCAGGACGACAGGGACTGGCACTGAAGCTTTCTTT.

This sequence joins TRBV28 and TRBJ1-1; weak D call: TRBD1 (5 bases). Germline V gene sequence: CDR1 MDHEN, CDR2 SYDVKM. Trimming cost V 9 bases and J 2 bases, with 13 bases left between them. The CDR3 is made up of 13 amino acids. CDR3 region: CASQGGGNTEAFF. The CDR3 DNA reads TGTGCCAGTCAGGGAGGTGGAAACACTGAAGCTTTCTTT.

This chain uses TRBV6-5 with TRBJ2-5; D perhaps matches TRBD2 (6 bases). Germline V gene data show CDR1 as MNHEY and CDR2 as SVGAGI. This CDR3 has 13 amino acids. The ends were cut back, 6 bases at V and 4 bases at J, with 12 bases in the middle. DNA for the CDR3: TGTGCCAGCAGACCCCCCGGGGGAGAGACCCAGTACTTC. Protein: CASRPPGGETQYF.

CDR3 loop: CASTKLAGVEDTQYF. In DNA, the CDR3 is TGTGCCAGTACAAAATTAGCGGGAGTGGAAGATACGCAGTATTTT. This rearrangement joins TRBV19 to TRBJ2-3, with TRBD2 matching over 9 bases. The CDR3 sequence is 15 residues long. Germline-derived CDR1 and CDR2 are LNHDA and SQIVND (reference sequence). V lost 7 bases, J lost 5 bases, and 10 bases stayed unmatched.

This chain connects TRBV18 to TRBJ1-4, with D possibly matching TRBD1 (6 bases). CDR1 and CDR2 from the germline V gene are KGHSH and LQKENI. The CDR3 is made up of 13 amino acids. The V gene lost 5 bases and the J gene lost 4 bases, with 8 bases spanning the gap. The CDR3 sequence: CASSGQLNEKLFF. In DNA, the CDR3 is TGTGCCAGCTCAGGACAGCTTAATGAAAAACTGTTTTTT.

This chain connects TRBV5-1 to TRBJ1-1; 9 nucleotides agree with TRBD1. V shed 6 bases, J shed 5 bases, and the junction held 5 bases outside the gene matches. This CDR3 spans 13 amino acids. Per germline, CDR1 SGHRS and CDR2 YFSETQ. CDR3 nucleotide sequence: TGCGCCAGCAACCTAGGACAGGGGACTGAAGCTTTCTTT. Protein product: CASNLGQGTEAFF.

The chain recombines TRBV14 with TRBJ1-1, with D maybe TRBD1 (6 bases). V was cut by 4 bases and J by 10 bases, with 16 bases left in between. This CDR3 contains 13 residues. Germline V gene lookup returns CDR1 SGHDN and CDR2 FVKESK. The CDR3 DNA sequence: TGTGCCAGCAGCCCGCTCCTTGACAGGAGAGCTTTCTTT. Translated, it gives CASSPLLDRRAFF.

The chain recombines TRBV27 with TRBJ2-3, with TRBD1 matching over 10 bases. The germline CDR1 and CDR2 sequences are MNHEY and SMNVEV (reference sequence). CDR3 size: 19 residues. J was trimmed by 4 bases and V by 2 bases; bases with no gene match: 15. The CDR3 DNA is TGTGCCAGCAGTTTAGGGTTTCGGGGGACAGGGGAGGAGGCAGATACGCAGTATTTT. Protein: CASSLGFRGTGEEADTQYF.

The chain recombines TRBV28 with TRBJ2-1; TRBD2 aligns across 7 bases. Germline V CDR1 and CDR2: MDHEN, SYDVKM. CDR3 size: 16 residues. V was pared by 6 bases and J by 7 bases, with 15 bases of the junction left unmatched. The DNA of the CDR3 is TGTGCCAGCAGCCTGCCCATCAGATGGGAGGGAAATGAGCAGTTCTTC. It specifies CASSLPIRWEGNEQFF.

V gene TRBV29-1 combines with J gene TRBJ1-4; TRBD1 agrees at 7 bases. V gave up 4 bases and J gave up 8 bases; unmatched junction bases: 4. The CDR3 is made up of 12 amino acids. CDR1 and CDR2 from the germline V gene are SQVTM and ANQGSEA. As DNA, the CDR3 is TGCAGCGTTGGGCAGGGGGGAGAAAAACTGTTTTTT. It encodes CSVGQGGEKLFF. Using reference TRBV29-1 and TRBJ1-4 for the parts outside the CDR3, the full variable domain is SAVISQKPSRDICQRGTSLTIQCQVDSQVTMMFWYRQQPGQSLTLIATANQGSEATYESGFVIDKFPISRPNLTFSTLTVSNMSPEDSSIYLCSVGQGGEKLFFGSGTQLSVL.

For the CDR3, the DNA is TGTGCCAGCAGTACCCTAGGAGTAAACATTCAGTACTTC. It codes for CASSTLGVNIQYF. V usage is TRBV12-3 or TRBV12-4 and J usage is TRBJ2-4; D gene ambiguous. This CDR3 is built from 13 residues. V was cut by 5 bases and J by 6 bases, with 11 bases left in between.

The chain couples TRBV20-1 to TRBJ2-1, with D uncertain. CDR1 and CDR2 from the germline V gene are DFQATT and SNEGSKA (reference sequence). Trimming took 2 bases from V and 8 from J, leaving 7 bases between them. This CDR3 is 11 amino acids long. This CDR3 is CSARRVYEQFF. CDR3 nucleotide sequence: TGCAGTGCTAGACGGGTTTATGAGCAGTTCTTC.

This clone is a singleton in its sample. The CDR3 DNA sequence: TGTGCCAGCAGAGGGACAGGCGCTTTTTCACCCCTCCACTTT. Its translation is CASRGTGAFSPLHF. The chain employs TRBV2 and TRBJ1-6; 8 bases match TRBD1. The CDR3 consists of 14 residues. Germline-derived CDR1 and CDR2 are SNHLY and FYNNEI. The trim removed 6 bases at V and 9 bases at J, leaving 7 bases unmatched.

This clone has a single count. This sequence joins TRBV7-2 and TRBJ1-1; no reliable D call. This CDR3 region has 12 residues. From germline, CDR1 is SGHTA and CDR2 FQGNSA. Trimming cost V 0 bases and J 7 bases, with 6 bases left between them. The CDR3, as DNA: TGTGCCAGCAGCTTAGCGGTCGGTGAAGCTTTCTTT. Its protein product is CASSLAVGEAFF.

The V and J genes are TRBV5-8 and TRBJ2-7, with 12 bases lining up with TRBD1. J lost 6 bases, V lost 5 bases, and 9 bases had no gene match. The CDR3 runs to 15 residues. The germline gives CDR1 SGHTS, CDR2 YDEGEE. CDR3: CASRPWDRGLGEQYF. CDR3 DNA: TGTGCCAGCAGACCTTGGGACAGGGGGCTAGGCGAGCAGTACTTC.

The chain links TRBV10-1 to TRBJ2-2; D uncertain. V shed 6 bases and J shed 3 bases, with 8 bases lying between them. This CDR3 has 13 residues. Germline V gives CDR1 WNHNN, CDR2 SYGVQD (reference sequence). The CDR3 protein is CASSPHYTGELFF. CDR3 in DNA: TGCGCCAGCAGCCCGCACTACACCGGGGAGCTGTTTTTT.

V gene TRBV3-1 (or the pseudogene TRBV3-2) combines with J gene TRBJ2-3, with D perhaps matching TRBD2 (5 bases). The CDR3 contains 13 residues. CDR1 is LGHDT and CDR2 is YNNKEL in the germline V gene (reference sequence). The V end was cut by 8 bases, the J end by 10 bases, with 19 bases between. In DNA form, the CDR3 reads TGTGCCAGCGTACGAGCCGGTGAGGGCCCGCAGTATTTT. This encodes CASVRAGEGPQYF.

The gene calls are TRBV15 and TRBJ1-1; D uncertain. Germline V lookup: CDR1 LNHNV, CDR2 YYDKDF (reference sequence). V lost 4 bases, J lost 2 bases, and 8 bases lay in between. The CDR3 consists of 13 residues. The CDR3 sequence: CATSTQTNTEAFF. CDR3 nucleotide sequence: TGTGCCACCAGCACCCAGACAAACACTGAAGCTTTCTTT.

The rearrangement uses TRBV21-1 and TRBJ2-1; TRBD2 reflects the table's D call only, with no check against the DNA. TRBV21-1 is a recognized pseudogene. CDR3 size: 14 residues. The CDR3 loop reads CASSQAGGPREQFF. CDR3 coding DNA: TGTGCCAGCAGTCAAGCGGGAGGACCTCGTGAGCAGTTCTTC.

The gene calls are TRBV7-9 and TRBJ1-2, with 7 bases lining up with TRBD1. The CDR3 is 14 amino acids. Germline V gene lookup returns CDR1 SEHNR and CDR2 FQNEAQ (reference sequence). V was pared by 5 bases and J by 5 bases, with 8 bases of the junction left unmatched. CDR3 in amino acids: CASSISGTEYGYTF. CDR3 coding DNA: TGTGCCAGCAGCATTTCCGGGACAGAATATGGCTACACCTTC.

V gene TRBV6-2 or TRBV6-3 combines with J gene TRBJ1-5; D is possibly TRBD1 (6 bases). Germline CDR1 MNHEY, CDR2 SVGEGT. Trimming cost V 5 bases and J 4 bases, with 12 bases left between them. CDR3 length: 14 residues. The CDR3 DNA reads as TGTGCCAGCAGTCCCGGACAGATTAATCAGCCCCAGCATTTT. It specifies CASSPGQINQPQHF.

The V call is TRBV4-1, the J call TRBJ2-1; possible D gene TRBD1, 6 bases. In germline, CDR1 is MGHRA, CDR2 YSYEKL. Trimming took 1 base from V and 3 from J, leaving 13 bases between them. The CDR3 loop spans 16 amino acids. The DNA of the CDR3 is TGCGCCAGCAGCCAAGGATCAGGGGTTCACTACAATGAGCAGTTCTTC. This encodes CASSQGSGVHYNEQFF.